One sample yielded the 21 T cell receptor beta chains listed below, sequenced in a study of blood T cell repertoires in COVID-19. Profiling relied on immunoSEQ multiplex PCR, and the TCRdb table lists in-frame clones only, not all of them. Of roughly 67,000 clones in the sample, 85% to 90% were seen once. Sequencing was performed on peripheral blood. The receptors originated from a man over 45 with acute or convalescent COVID-19.

The chain combines TRBV14 with TRBJ1-4; tentatively, D is TRBD1 (5 bases). This CDR3 is built from 15 residues. The V and J ends lost 0 bases and 10 bases respectively, with 15 bases between them. Germline V CDR1 and CDR2: SGHDN, FVKESK. The CDR3 DNA sequence: TGTGCCAGCAGCCAAGAAACGGGGGACGCCGGAAAACTGTTTTTT. It encodes CASSQETGDAGKLFF.

The chain recombines TRBV28 with TRBJ1-4; the match to TRBD1 covers 9 bases. CDR3 length: 17 amino acids. Germline V gene lookup returns CDR1 MDHEN and CDR2 SYDVKM. V lost 4 bases to trimming and J lost 7 bases; unmatched junction nucleotides: 13. The CDR3 loop reads CASSYPPPGQGVEKLFF. The CDR3 DNA reads TGTGCCAGCAGTTACCCACCTCCGGGACAGGGTGTTGAAAAACTGTTTTTT.

V gene TRBV20-1 combines with J gene TRBJ2-7; 7 nucleotides match TRBD2. Germline CDR1 reads DFQATT; CDR2 reads SNEGSKA (reference sequence). With V trimmed by 5 bases and J by 3 bases, 1 base remained unmatched. The CDR3 has 11 amino acids. CDR3 loop: CSAGDYYEQYF. CDR3 in DNA: TGCAGTGCTGGGGACTACTACGAGCAGTACTTC.

V and J are TRBV9 and TRBJ2-1; D possibly corresponds to TRBD1 (5 bases). V was cut by 3 bases and J by 4 bases, with 8 bases left in between. CDR3 length: 13 amino acids. CDR1 SGDLS and CDR2 YYNGEE come from the germline V gene. CDR3 coding DNA: TGTGCCAGCAGCGATACAGGTTACAATGAGCAGTTCTTC. Its protein is CASSDTGYNEQFF.

This clone has only a few counts. The gene calls are TRBV2 and TRBJ1-5; 7 bases align to TRBD1. Trimming cost V 5 bases and J 4 bases; bases outside gene matches: 8. The CDR3 extends over 15 amino acids. In germline, CDR1 is SNHLY, CDR2 FYNNEI. The CDR3 DNA is TGTGCCAGCAGTACCGGGACAGCTGAAAATCAGCCCCAGCATTTT. It translates to CASSTGTAENQPQHF. The variable domain in full, completed from reference TRBV2 and TRBJ1-5, reads EPEVTQTPSHQVTQMGQEVILRCVPISNHLYFYWYRQILGQKVEFLVSFYNNEISEKSEIFDDQFSVERPDGSNFTLKIRSTKLEDSAMYFCASSTGTAENQPQHFGDGTRLSIL.

The chain carries TRBV7-8 and TRBJ2-1, with TRBD2 as a possible D gene (7 bases). The V end lost 5 bases, the J end lost 8 bases, and 22 bases lay between the germline ends. This CDR3 is built from 16 residues. Germline V CDR1 and CDR2: SGHVS, FQNEAQ. CDR3 sequence (DNA): TGTGCCAGCAGCGATGGGGGGCGGGGGACGTTAGATGAGCAGTTCTTC. Encoded protein: CASSDGGRGTLDEQFF. Variable domain in full (rest from reference TRBV7-8 and TRBJ2-1): GAGVSQSPRYKVAKRGQDVALRCDPISGHVSLFWYQQALGQGPEFLTYFQNEAQLDKSGLPSDRFFAERPEGSVSTLKIQRTQQEDSAVYLCASSDGGRGTLDEQFFGPGTRLTVL.

The chain recombines TRBV7-3 with TRBJ1-1; D may be TRBD1 (6 bases). The germline V gene encodes CDR1 SGHTA and CDR2 FQGTGA. This CDR3 is 13 amino acids long. V lost 5 bases and J lost 2, with 9 bases in between. CDR3 region: CASSLRGNTEAFF. CDR3 nucleotides: TGTGCCAGCAGCCTCAGGGGCAACACTGAAGCTTTCTTT.

This clone was recorded once. The chain is built from TRBV7-3 and TRBJ2-3; 8 nucleotides match TRBD2. There are 15 residues in the CDR3. Germline trimming cut 4 bases from V and 5 bases from J; bases unmatched to any gene: 8. Germline V gives CDR1 SGHTA, CDR2 FQGTGA. The CDR3: CASSYTSGGGDTQYF. The CDR3 DNA follows: TGTGCCAGCAGCTACACAAGCGGGGGAGGAGATACGCAGTATTTT.

The gene calls are TRBV5-1 and TRBJ2-7; TRBD1 matches at 9 bases. J lost 2 bases, V lost 4 bases, and 7 bases had no gene match. Germline V gene lookup returns CDR1 SGHRS and CDR2 YFSETQ. This CDR3 contains 15 residues. The CDR3 DNA follows: TGCGCCAGCAGCCCTACCGGGACAGGGACCTACGAGCAGTACTTC. This translates into CASSPTGTGTYEQYF.

The chain couples TRBV5-8 to TRBJ1-5, with D uncertain. The CDR3 has 13 residues. Germline V gives CDR1 SGHTS, CDR2 YDEGEE. V shed 4 bases and J shed 6 bases, with 11 bases lying between them. In nucleotides, the CDR3 is TGTGCCAGCAGCATGACCGGAGGTCAGCCCCAGCATTTT. Amino acids: CASSMTGGQPQHF.

The genes are TRBV2 and TRBJ1-2; 9 bases align to TRBD1. V shed 7 bases and J 3 bases; nucleotides not matched to a gene: 9. Germline assignment: CDR1 SNHLY and CDR2 FYNNEI. The CDR3 is 15 residues long. CDR3 sequence (DNA): TGTGCCAGCAAGACAGGGGGGTCCCGCGACTATGGCTACACCTTC. Amino acid sequence: CASKTGGSRDYGYTF.

This chain links TRBV27 with TRBJ2-7; unclear D gene. V was trimmed by 3 bases and J by 0 bases, leaving 9 bases between them. CDR1 is MNHEY and CDR2 is SMNVEV in the germline V gene (reference sequence). This CDR3 is 14 amino acids long. The CDR3, as DNA: TGTGCCAGCAGTTTGAACAGATTCTCCTACGAGCAGTACTTC. It encodes CASSLNRFSYEQYF.

V gene TRBV5-4 combines with J gene TRBJ1-2; TRBD1 is a possible D gene (5 bases). Germline loops: CDR1 SGHNT, CDR2 YYREEE (reference sequence). Trimming left V 2 bases short and J 7 bases short, with 12 bases between. CDR3 length: 13 amino acids. The CDR3 nucleotides read TGTGCCAGCAGCTTCATGGAGGGGTCTGGCTACACCTTC. The encoded protein is CASSFMEGSGYTF.

The chain links TRBV11-2 to TRBJ2-7; 10 bases fit TRBD2. In germline, CDR1 is SGHAT, CDR2 FQNNGV. The CDR3 is 17 residues long. J gave up 6 bases and V 5 bases, and 16 bases lay outside the gene matches. CDR3 sequence: CASSPLGGWLAGVEQYF. CDR3 nucleotides: TGTGCCAGCAGCCCCCTCGGTGGATGGCTAGCGGGAGTCGAGCAGTACTTC.

The chain is built from TRBV28 and TRBJ1-2; D is unresolved. Germline loops: CDR1 MDHEN, CDR2 SYDVKM. Trimming shortened V by 6 bases and J by 1 base, and 6 bases separated the two germline ends. The CDR3 has 12 amino acids. The DNA for the CDR3 is TGTGCCAGCAGCGCAGTTAACTATGGCTACACCTTC. Amino acid sequence: CASSAVNYGYTF.

The chain uses TRBV2 and TRBJ2-3; 9 bases map to TRBD1. CDR3 length: 14 amino acids. CDR1 and CDR2 (germline): SNHLY, FYNNEI. The V segment lost 1 base and the J segment 7 bases; nucleotides outside the gene matches: 3. The DNA for the CDR3 is TGTGCCAGCAGTGAAGACAGGGGGCCGAATACGCAGTATTTT. Translating gives CASSEDRGPNTQYF. The whole variable domain, remainder taken from reference TRBV2 and TRBJ2-3, is EPEVTQTPSHQVTQMGQEVILRCVPISNHLYFYWYRQILGQKVEFLVSFYNNEISEKSEIFDDQFSVERPDGSNFTLKIRSTKLEDSAMYFCASSEDRGPNTQYFGPGTRLTVL.

The V call is TRBV5-4, the J call TRBJ1-2, with D maybe TRBD1 (6 bases). V lost 0 bases and J lost 8, with 8 bases in between. This CDR3 spans 12 amino acids. Germline CDR1 and CDR2: SGHNT and YYREEE (reference sequence). CDR3 sequence: CASSLGGGGYTF. The DNA for the CDR3 is TGTGCCAGCAGCTTGGGAGGGGGAGGCTACACCTTC.

The count of this clone is one. The sample carries other DNA sequences with the same CDR3. The chain employs TRBV20-1 and TRBJ2-7; D is undetermined. The CDR3 is 11 residues long. V shed 2 bases and J shed 5 bases, with 7 bases lying between them. Germline CDR1 is DFQATT and CDR2 is SNEGSKA (reference sequence). This CDR3 is CSARSGHEQYF. Written as DNA, the CDR3 is TGCAGTGCTAGATCAGGCCACGAGCAGTACTTC.

This chain connects TRBV9 to TRBJ2-3; perhaps TRBD1 as D (6 bases). Trimming took off 4 bases at V and 3 bases at J, with 9 bases between the two ends. This CDR3 is 13 amino acids long. Germline V gene lookup returns CDR1 SGDLS and CDR2 YYNGEE. The CDR3: CASSTGSTDTQYF. CDR3 nucleotide sequence: TGTGCCAGCAGCACAGGGAGTACAGATACGCAGTATTTT.

This clone appeared once. This sequence joins TRBV12-3 or TRBV12-4 and TRBJ2-1; tentative D call: TRBD2 (7 bases). This CDR3 contains 13 residues. Trimming took 10 bases from V and 6 from J, leaving 16 bases between them. The CDR3 DNA sequence: TGTGCCACCTGTTTGGGGGGGCGCAATGAGCAGTTCTTC. Protein product: CATCLGGRNEQFF.

This clone was counted a few times. This chain uses TRBV12-5 with TRBJ2-2; D perhaps matches TRBD1 (6 bases). This CDR3 has 12 amino acids. Trimming stripped 6 bases from V and 8 bases from J, with 10 bases between. Germline CDR1 reads LGHNT; CDR2 reads FRNRAP. CDR3 loop: CASGDRKGELFF. CDR3 DNA: TGTGCTAGTGGAGACAGGAAGGGGGAGCTGTTTTTT.